This T cell receptor beta chain was captured in a study of blood T cell repertoires in COVID-19. Assay: immunoSEQ multiplex PCR; the TCRdb copy retains only in-frame clones and omits some. The repertoire holds fewer than 350,000 clones, with approximately 89% as singletons. The Seattle patients joined while their infection was active and were tracked longitudinally afterward. V dropped 0 bases and J dropped 8 bases, with 22 bases sitting between them. This CDR3 comprises 17 residues. Germline V gives CDR1 LNHNV, CDR2 YYDKDF (reference sequence). Sequenced material: peripheral blood. The chain uses TRBV15 and TRBJ1-1; no clear D. The source is a woman aged 60-75 years with COVID-19, enrolled during active disease. For the CDR3, the DNA is TGTGCCACCAGCAGAGATCGAGCACAGACACTCCTTATCGAAGCTTTCTTT. Its translation: CATSRDRAQTLLIEAFF.